This record concerns one T cell receptor beta chain sequence. This specimen belongs to a study of blood T cell repertoires in COVID-19. At the level of the study: T cells, B-cell-depleted T cells, or PBMCs provided the cDNA or gDNA that served as material.

The CDR3 has 14 amino acids. Trimming at V came to 6 bases and at J to 7 bases, leaving 10 bases not matched to a gene. The germline gives CDR1 MNHEY, CDR2 SVGAGI. In the original processing: Amplification of reference gene primers was used by the study to estimate nucleated cell counts. Profiling relied on immunoSEQ multiplex PCR, and the TCRdb table lists in-frame clones only, not all of them. V, J and clone size are taken as reported in that table, and D and trimming were inferred from the DNA itself. The table shows about 180,000 clones, with over 75% occurring only once. The source of this sequence is a man aged 55 to 70 with acute or convalescent COVID-19. The rearrangement links TRBV6-5 to TRBJ1-1; 8 nucleotides align to TRBD1. Material: peripheral blood. CDR3 coding DNA: TGTGCCAGCAGATTCGACAGGGGATTGAGTGAAGCTTTCTTT. It is translated as CASRFDRGLSEAFF.